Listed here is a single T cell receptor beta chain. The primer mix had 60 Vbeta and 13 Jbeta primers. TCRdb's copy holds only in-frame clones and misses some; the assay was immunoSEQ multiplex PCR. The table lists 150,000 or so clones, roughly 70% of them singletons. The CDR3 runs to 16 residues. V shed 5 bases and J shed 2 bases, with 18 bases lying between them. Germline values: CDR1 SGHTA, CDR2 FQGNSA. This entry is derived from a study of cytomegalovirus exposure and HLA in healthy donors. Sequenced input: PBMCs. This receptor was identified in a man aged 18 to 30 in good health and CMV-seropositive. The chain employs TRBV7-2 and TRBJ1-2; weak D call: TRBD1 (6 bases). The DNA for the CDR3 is TGTGCCAGCAGCCCATTCGTTGGGGACACCAACTATGGCTACACCTTC. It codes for CASSPFVGDTNYGYTF.